This TCR beta chain comes out of a study of cytomegalovirus exposure and HLA in healthy donors. The sample holds a few counts of this clone. The antigen is unknown. The study ran its PCR with 60 Vbeta and 13 Jbeta primers. Sequencing was performed with immunoSEQ multiplex PCR; in TCRdb, only in-frame clones are kept and a portion is missing. The sample includes 120,000 or so clones, roughly 77% of them seen just once. Participants comprised healthy donors of bone marrow. Donors had nominal health at sampling but likely had unrecorded immune exposures. CDR3 length: 13 residues. The germline gives CDR1 MNHEY, CDR2 SVGAGI. The junction had 5 bases not matched to a gene; V was cut back by 6 bases and J by 6 bases. Whole-study results and caveats: Accounts indicate the classifier identified cytomegalovirus status with strong specificity and sensitivity. There were some public TCRs occurring in many donors, but most TCR sequences were rare.

The sequence came from a man aged 18 to 30 in good health and CMV-seronegative. The sequencing input was PBMCs. The J gene is TRBJ1-5, the V gene TRBV6-5; 7 bases agree with TRBD1. CDR3 bases: TGTGCCAGCAGCGCGACAGGGTCTCAGCCCCAGCATTTT. This sequence encodes CASSATGSQPQHF.